This TCR beta chain was documented in a study of regulatory T cells in long-lasting Graves disease (dated by TCRdb to the early 2020s). At the level of the whole study: Newly diagnosed Graves' disease patients had taken antithyroid drugs for less than 3 months. TCR sequencing covered around 13 persistent and 20 newly diagnosed Graves' disease patients, some 35 samples in total. Persistent Graves' disease patients were compared with newly diagnosed Graves' disease patients by peripheral blood TCR sequencing and RNA sequencing. The study took place in China and was registered as a clinical trial.

This specimen's time point label, per the study, means: newly diagnosed GD, antithyroid drugs for less than 3 months. For both TCR sequencing and RNA sequencing, RNA was extracted from PBMCs using TRIzol. Graves' disease was diagnosed according to American Thyroid Association guidelines. The patients came from an endocrinology department in Xi'an, China. From each patient, about 9.7 milliliters of peripheral blood was collected into an EDTA anticoagulant tube. Ficoll Paque Plus density gradient separation was used to isolate PBMCs, and no further T cell sorting was performed. An Agilent 2100 Bioanalyzer and agarose gel were used to assess RNA quality, and a NanoDrop 2000 was used to measure RNA concentration. The receptor library was made with multiplex PCR. The data were produced on an Illumina HiSeq 4000. CDR3 regions were amplified by Arm-PCR with iRepertoire HTBI primers to construct TCR beta libraries. Before sequencing, the PCR products underwent gel purification. On the study's bioinformatics: Gene usage analysis of CDR3 amino acid clonotypes relied on the approximately 60 TRBV and 12 to 15 TRBJ segments identified across samples. Filtered high-quality paired reads were merged into contigs using COPE and FqMerger. BLAST was used to align contigs to IMGT TRBV, TRBD and TRBJ reference genes, and CDR3 was defined according to IMGT. Any clonotype with a frequency above 0.1% was counted as a highly expanded clone. Repertoire diversity was measured by Shannon entropy, and V-J evenness by the Gini coefficient. A clonotype found in more than one individual was treated as public. TCRdb redid the processing of the public reads, applying fastp at Q25 and MiXCR, and retained in-frame beta chains. Here each entry gathers all rows of one CDR3 protein and keeps the most common genes and DNA. TCRdb's processing, not the study's, gives the V and J calls here. This sample lists 530,000 or so distinct CDR3 sequences; about 16% were detected once. 12% of the sample lies in the top ten.

On the study overall, not on this receptor specifically: Lower TCR Shannon entropy and fewer highly expanded clones were observed in persistent Graves' disease patients than in newly diagnosed patients, which suggested clonal expansion. Peripheral blood alone was examined, since thyroid tissue, which constituted the primary lesion, could not be accessed. Sequencing and analysis were restricted to the TCR beta chain. The authors noted that the small sample size was a limitation that may lower accuracy. A larger number of public clonotypes was shared among persistent patients (2,741) than among newly diagnosed patients (around 870).

A word on this clonotype: Which antigen it targets is not known. No much larger clone exists at a distance of one base, and base qualities are not known.

The sample was also linked to a second study, of T cells in Graves' hyperthyroidism and ophthalmopathy. The second study's authors report: Graves' hyperthyroidism was defined as stable when no progression to ophthalmopathy occurred over 18 months of follow-up. Hyperthyroidism patients were newly diagnosed, with disease duration under 2 months, and aged 18 to 65 years. Exclusion was applied to patients with uncontrolled infections, other autoimmune diseases, pregnancy or lactation. Diagnoses relied on clinical symptoms, serum thyroxine and TRAb, thyroid ultrasound and orbital computed tomography. The first round of RT-PCR for the TCR CDR3 was performed with the HTBI primer set and the Qiagen OneStep RT-PCR kit. Most expanded thyroid clonotypes (frequency above 0.001) were also detected in blood, a finding suggesting that blood repertoires may reflect thyroid immune responses. A 13 V-J signature model separated ophthalmopathy from stable hyperthyroidism, with 87.88% sensitivity and 81% to 83% specificity in cross-validation and 80%/75% in testing. In validation, the model predicted progression to ophthalmopathy a median of around 6.5 months before onset, with approximately 71% sensitivity and 72.22% specificity. A discovery cohort of roughly 100 patients, fewer than 50 with Graves' ophthalmopathy and 55 to 60 with stable Graves' hyperthyroidism, was used to find distinguishing TCR V-J signatures. An independent validation cohort of around 20 hyperthyroidism patients and 17 patients who later progressed to ophthalmopathy tested prospective prediction of ophthalmopathy. The roughly 94 discovery patients were randomly divided into training and test sets at a 7:3 ratio. In addition, the study compared T-cell repertoires in thyroid tissue and in blood from a handful of Graves' hyperthyroidism patients. After sampling, hyperthyroidism patients received methimazole starting at 30 mg daily, and ophthalmopathy patients received high-dose intravenous methylprednisolone. Libraries were constructed in a second round of multiplex PCR, after which size selection and purification were performed. Paired-end sequencing of the libraries was performed with 100 bp reads on an Illumina HiSeq2000. SOAPnuke was used to process the raw data, removing reads that contained adapters or uncalled bases, had a mean Phred below 15, or lacked an exact match to the constant primer or identifier. High-quality paired reads were merged using COPE v1.2.5, and each unique nucleotide sequence was defined as a clonotype. MiTCR v1.1 was used to align clonotypes to the IMGT TRBV, TRBD and TRBJ reference segments. The analysis was restricted to V-J combinations with a frequency above 0.0001, which together covered around 99% of the repertoires. The TCS score was defined as the ratio of F50 (clonal expansion) to E x V (chaos), calculated using BLOSUM62-based TCRdist between CDR3 peptides within each V-J. Welch's t-statistics and random forest reduced roughly 530 V-J features to 10 to 15, which were used in a naive Bayes classifier (R e1071). Sample size was not statistically predetermined, and blinding of investigators to group allocation was not performed. The paper describes TCR Vbeta CDR3 sequencing of 140 or so peripheral blood samples, made up of 43 ophthalmopathy patients, 70 to 75 hyperthyroidism patients and about 17 progressor patients.

The receptor was isolated from a man aged 18 to 30 with Graves disease. Donor details come from another sample of the same person, matched by shared clones. The sequencing used peripheral blood mononuclear cells (PBMCs), collected at new diagnosis, from a patient treated with antithyroid drugs.

The CDR3 is CAWKSGNTIYF. The nucleotides are TGTGCCTGGAAATCCGGAAACACCATATATTTT. The sequence joins TRBV30 to TRBJ1-3, with no confidently assigned D gene. Including the terminal cysteine and phenylalanine, the CDR3 comprises 11 residues. The sequence is cut down to CDR3 DNA, 33 bases in frame from base 1. V loses 4 bases of germline sequence and J loses 4 bases, and the interval between the two ends is 5 bases. For CDR1 and CDR2, the germline V gene (reference sequence) lists GTSNPN and SVGIG.